The subject of this entry is one TCR beta chain. The data were obtained in a study of blood T cell repertoires in COVID-19. TCRdb's copy holds only in-frame clones and misses some; the assay was immunoSEQ multiplex PCR. This sample yields 180,000 or so clones, of which around 88% are seen a single time; 4% belongs to the top ten. The receptor comes from a woman in her thirties with acute or convalescent COVID-19. Specimen: peripheral blood.

This CDR3 is CASSIRSSFQETQYF. Written as DNA, the CDR3 is TGTGCCAGTAGTATTAGGTCTAGCTTTCAAGAGACCCAGTACTTC. This sequence joins TRBV19 and TRBJ2-5, with D maybe TRBD2 (5 bases). The CDR3 totals 15 residues. Trimming took 3 bases from V and 2 from J, leaving 13 bases between them. Per the germline V gene, CDR1 is LNHDA and CDR2 is SQIVND (reference sequence).